These T cell receptor beta chains were read from a single sample in a study of PD-L1 blockade in urothelial cancer. Assay used: immunoSEQ multiplex PCR; TCRdb lists only in-frame clones, some missing. The top ten clones hold under 2.5% of a sample with some 50,000 clones, about 85% of them seen once. Sequencing used PBMCs, obtained around atezolizumab (anti-PD-L1) treatment. The receptor source for this set is a man aged 50 to 60 with urothelial cancer. Each CDR3 is given with its conserved first and last residue. Fields, in order: V gene, D gene, clone size, J gene, CDR3 DNA, CDR3 protein. D genes are given only for firm matches. The size of a clone is reported for some rows only, either as once, few or many, or as a class for expanded clones.

v_call: TRBV7-2; d_call: NA; clone_size: NA; j_call: TRBJ2-5; cdr3_nt: TGTGCCAGCAGCTCTGGGGGCGGCCAAGAGACCCAGTACTTC; cdr3_aa: CASSSGGGQETQYF
v_call: TRBV5-4; d_call: TRBD2; clone_size: NA; j_call: TRBJ2-1; cdr3_nt: TGTGCCAGCAGCAAGGCTAGCGGGATACGTGCCAATGAGCAGTTCTTC; cdr3_aa: CASSKASGIRANEQFF
v_call: TRBV30; d_call: NA; clone_size: NA; j_call: TRBJ1-5; cdr3_nt: TGTGCCTGGAGTGTACGGGGGGGGAGTCAGCCCCAGCATTTT; cdr3_aa: CAWSVRGGSQPQHF
v_call: TRBV6-5; d_call: NA; clone_size: NA; j_call: TRBJ2-5; cdr3_nt: TGTGCCAGCACCCCCCGGGACTCCCACCCGGGGGCCCAGTACTTC; cdr3_aa: CASTPRDSHPGAQYF
v_call: TRBV10-3; d_call: NA; clone_size: NA; j_call: TRBJ2-2; cdr3_nt: TGTGCCATCAGATTTGAGGGGGCGAACACCGGGGAGCTGTTTTTT; cdr3_aa: CAIRFEGANTGELFF
v_call: TRBV7-9; d_call: NA; clone_size: NA; j_call: TRBJ2-5; cdr3_nt: TGTGCCAGCAGCTTAGGACAGATTCAAGAGACCCAGTACTTC; cdr3_aa: CASSLGQIQETQYF
v_call: TRBV7-9; d_call: TRBD2; clone_size: NA; j_call: TRBJ2-1; cdr3_nt: TGTGCCAGCAGCCCGACGGTGGGCGGGGGAAACAATGAGCAGTTCTTC; cdr3_aa: CASSPTVGGGNNEQFF
v_call: TRBV11-2; d_call: TRBD2; clone_size: NA; j_call: TRBJ2-3; cdr3_nt: TGTGCCAGCAGTAAGAGCGGGGGTTGGACAGATACGCAGTATTTT; cdr3_aa: CASSKSGGWTDTQYF
v_call: TRBV7-9; d_call: TRBD2; clone_size: few; j_call: TRBJ2-6; cdr3_nt: TGTGCCAGCAGACCCTCAGCGGGAGTGGCTGGGGCCAACGTCCTGACTTTC; cdr3_aa: CASRPSAGVAGANVLTF
v_call: TRBV27; d_call: TRBD1; clone_size: NA; j_call: TRBJ2-3; cdr3_nt: TGTGCCAGCAGCAGGACAGGGAGGGATACGCAGTATTTT; cdr3_aa: CASSRTGRDTQYF
v_call: TRBV6-1; d_call: TRBD2; clone_size: once; j_call: TRBJ2-5; cdr3_nt: TGTGCCAGCAGTGGGACTAGCGGGAGGGTGTGGCAAGAGACCCAGTACTTC; cdr3_aa: CASSGTSGRVWQETQYF
v_call: TRBV7-9; d_call: NA; clone_size: NA; j_call: TRBJ1-2; cdr3_nt: TGTGCCAGCAGCTCCGGTCGTGGCTACACCTTC; cdr3_aa: CASSSGRGYTF
v_call: TRBV28; d_call: NA; clone_size: NA; j_call: TRBJ2-4; cdr3_nt: TGTGCCAGCAGTTACCCGACAGGAGCCAAAAACATTCAGTACTTC; cdr3_aa: CASSYPTGAKNIQYF
v_call: TRBV7-2; d_call: TRBD2; clone_size: NA; j_call: TRBJ2-3; cdr3_nt: TGTGCCAGCAGCGTCGAACTAGCGGGAGCGCAGTATTTT; cdr3_aa: CASSVELAGAQYF
v_call: TRBV5-8; d_call: NA; clone_size: NA; j_call: TRBJ2-7; cdr3_nt: TGTGCCAGCAGGGGCCCTGACAATTACTACGAGCAGTACTTC; cdr3_aa: CASRGPDNYYEQYF
v_call: TRBV7-8; d_call: NA; clone_size: NA; j_call: TRBJ2-4; cdr3_nt: TGTGCCAGCAGCTCCCTACAGGGATATGCCAAAAACATTCAGTACTTC; cdr3_aa: CASSSLQGYAKNIQYF
v_call: TRBV2; d_call: TRBD2; clone_size: NA; j_call: TRBJ2-2; cdr3_nt: TGTGCCAGCAGTGACCAGCGGGGGGATTGGGGGGAGCTGTTTTTT; cdr3_aa: CASSDQRGDWGELFF
v_call: TRBV4-1; d_call: TRBD1; clone_size: few; j_call: TRBJ1-4; cdr3_nt: TGCGCCAGCAGCCACGGGGACAGGGGCGCTGAAAAACTGTTTTTT; cdr3_aa: CASSHGDRGAEKLFF
v_call: TRBV10-3; d_call: NA; clone_size: NA; j_call: TRBJ2-6; cdr3_nt: TGTGCCATCAGTGATACCGGGATCTCTGGGGCCAACGTCCTGACTTTC; cdr3_aa: CAISDTGISGANVLTF
v_call: TRBV4-3; d_call: TRBD1; clone_size: NA; j_call: TRBJ2-3; cdr3_nt: TGCGCCAGCAGCCAAGAGGGACAGGGCCTTCAGTATTTT; cdr3_aa: CASSQEGQGLQYF
v_call: TRBV7-8; d_call: NA; clone_size: NA; j_call: TRBJ2-2; cdr3_nt: TGTGCCAGCAGCACCTCGGTCCTCGCGAACACCGGGGAGCTGTTTTTT; cdr3_aa: CASSTSVLANTGELFF
v_call: TRBV19; d_call: TRBD2; clone_size: NA; j_call: TRBJ2-5; cdr3_nt: TGTGCCAGTAAAAGCGGGGGGGCCGCGGAGACCCAGTACTTC; cdr3_aa: CASKSGGAAETQYF
v_call: TRBV27; d_call: NA; clone_size: NA; j_call: TRBJ2-7; cdr3_nt: TGTGCCAGCAGCCCCCGGACATTCTCCTACGAGCAGTACTTC; cdr3_aa: CASSPRTFSYEQYF
v_call: TRBV15; d_call: TRBD1; clone_size: NA; j_call: TRBJ1-1; cdr3_nt: TGTGCCACCAGCAGGGGGGACAGGGTGTTCGCTGAAGCTTTCTTT; cdr3_aa: CATSRGDRVFAEAFF
v_call: TRBV7-9; d_call: NA; clone_size: NA; j_call: TRBJ2-5; cdr3_nt: TGTGCCAGCAGCTTTAGCGAGGGGGTTGGGGAGACCCAGTACTTC; cdr3_aa: CASSFSEGVGETQYF